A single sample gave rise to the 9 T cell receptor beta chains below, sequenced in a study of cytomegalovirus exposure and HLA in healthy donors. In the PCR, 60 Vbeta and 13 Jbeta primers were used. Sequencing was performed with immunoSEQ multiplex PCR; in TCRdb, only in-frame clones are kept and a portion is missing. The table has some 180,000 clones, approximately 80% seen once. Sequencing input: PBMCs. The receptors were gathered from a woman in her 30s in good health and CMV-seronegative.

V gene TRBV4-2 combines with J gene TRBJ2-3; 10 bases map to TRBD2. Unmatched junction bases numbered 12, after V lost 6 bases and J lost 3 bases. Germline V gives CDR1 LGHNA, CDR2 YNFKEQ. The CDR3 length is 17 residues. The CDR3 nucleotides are TGTGCCAGCAGTCCTAAGCGGGAGGGCCTGCCGACAGATACGCAGTATTTT. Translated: CASSPKREGLPTDTQYF.

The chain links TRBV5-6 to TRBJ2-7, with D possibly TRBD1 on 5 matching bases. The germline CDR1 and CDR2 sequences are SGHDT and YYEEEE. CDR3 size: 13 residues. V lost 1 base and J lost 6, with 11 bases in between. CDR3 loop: CASSLRGSREQYF. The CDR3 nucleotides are TGTGCCAGCAGCTTGAGGGGTTCCCGCGAGCAGTACTTC.

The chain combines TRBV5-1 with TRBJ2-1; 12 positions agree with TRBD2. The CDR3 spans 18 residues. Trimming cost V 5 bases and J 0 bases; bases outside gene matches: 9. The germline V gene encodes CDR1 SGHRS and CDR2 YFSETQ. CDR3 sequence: CASSQGLAGLISYNEQFF. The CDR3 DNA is TGCGCCAGCAGTCAAGGACTAGCGGGGTTGATCTCCTACAATGAGCAGTTCTTC.

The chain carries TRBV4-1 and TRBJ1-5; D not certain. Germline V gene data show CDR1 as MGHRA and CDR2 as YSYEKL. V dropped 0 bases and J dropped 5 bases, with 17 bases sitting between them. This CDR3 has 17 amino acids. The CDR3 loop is CASSQDLLMAVYQPQHF. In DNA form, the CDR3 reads TGCGCCAGCAGCCAAGATTTGTTGATGGCAGTGTATCAGCCCCAGCATTTT.

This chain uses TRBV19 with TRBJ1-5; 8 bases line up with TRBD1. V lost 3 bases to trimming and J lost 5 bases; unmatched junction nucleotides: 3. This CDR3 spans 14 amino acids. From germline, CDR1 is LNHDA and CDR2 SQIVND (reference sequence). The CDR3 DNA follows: TGTGCCAGTAGTATCCGGACAGGGTATCAGCCCCAGCATTTT. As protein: CASSIRTGYQPQHF.

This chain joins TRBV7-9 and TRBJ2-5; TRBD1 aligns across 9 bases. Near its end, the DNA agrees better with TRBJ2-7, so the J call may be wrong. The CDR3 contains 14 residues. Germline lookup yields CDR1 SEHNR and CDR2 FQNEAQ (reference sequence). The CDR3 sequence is CASSVGTGKYEQYF. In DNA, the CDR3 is TGTGCCAGCAGCGTCGGGACAGGGAAATACGAGCAGTACTTC.

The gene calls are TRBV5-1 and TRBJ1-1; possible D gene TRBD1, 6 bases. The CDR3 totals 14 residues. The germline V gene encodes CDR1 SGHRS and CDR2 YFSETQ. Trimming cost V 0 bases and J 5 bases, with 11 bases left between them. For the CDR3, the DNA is TGCGCCAGCAGCTTGGGGGCGCAGGGGACTGAAGCTTTCTTT. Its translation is CASSLGAQGTEAFF.

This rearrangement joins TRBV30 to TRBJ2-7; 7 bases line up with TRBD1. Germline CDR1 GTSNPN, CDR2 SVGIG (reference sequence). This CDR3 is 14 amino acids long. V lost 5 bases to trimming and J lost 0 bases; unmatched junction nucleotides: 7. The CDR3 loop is CAWGRDSSSYEQYF. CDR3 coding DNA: TGTGCCTGGGGCCGGGACAGTAGCTCCTACGAGCAGTACTTC.

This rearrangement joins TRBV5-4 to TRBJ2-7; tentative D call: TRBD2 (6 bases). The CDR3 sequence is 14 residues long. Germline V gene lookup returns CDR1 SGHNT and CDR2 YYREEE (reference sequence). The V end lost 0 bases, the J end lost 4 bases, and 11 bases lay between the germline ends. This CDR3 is CASSLAGERYEQYF. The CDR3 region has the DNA TGTGCCAGCAGCTTGGCGGGAGAGCGATACGAGCAGTACTTC. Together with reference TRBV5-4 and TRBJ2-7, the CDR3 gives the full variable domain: ETGVTQSPTHLIKTRGQQVTLRCSSQSGHNTVSWYQQALGQGPQFIFQYYREEENGRGNFPPRFSGLQFPNYSSELNVNALELDDSALYLCASSLAGERYEQYFGPGTRLTVT.